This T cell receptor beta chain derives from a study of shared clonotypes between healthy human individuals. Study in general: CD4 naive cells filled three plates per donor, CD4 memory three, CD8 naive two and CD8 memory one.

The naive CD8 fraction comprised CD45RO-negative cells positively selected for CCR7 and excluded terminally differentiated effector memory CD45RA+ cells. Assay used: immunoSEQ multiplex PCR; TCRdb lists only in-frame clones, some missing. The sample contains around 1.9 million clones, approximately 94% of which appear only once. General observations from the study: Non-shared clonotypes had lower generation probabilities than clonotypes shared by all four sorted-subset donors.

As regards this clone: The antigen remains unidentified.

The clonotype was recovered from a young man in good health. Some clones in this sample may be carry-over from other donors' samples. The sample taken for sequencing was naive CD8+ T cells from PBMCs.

This CDR3 reads CASIQGNTEAFF. Here the CDR3 DNA reads TGTGCCAGCATCCAGGGGAACACTGAAGCTTTCTTT. The gene calls are TRBV7-9 and TRBJ1-1; a weak D match, TRBD1 (5 bases). The CDR3 sequence is 12 residues long. Germline V gives CDR1 SEHNR, CDR2 FQNEAQ (reference sequence). The V gene lost 7 bases and the J gene lost 1 base, with 7 bases spanning the gap.